A single sample gave rise to the 27 T cell receptor beta chains below, sequenced in a study of T cells in localized non-small cell lung cancer. Sequencing was performed with immunoSEQ multiplex PCR; in TCRdb, only in-frame clones are kept and a portion is missing. The data hold 20,000 to 30,000 clones, with about 85% observed a single time. Specimen: peripheral blood, collected before any cancer treatment. The receptor source for this set is a man aged 35 to 69 with stage III squamous cell lung carcinoma.

The J gene is TRBJ2-3, the V gene TRBV4-2; 9 nucleotides agree with TRBD2. CDR1 and CDR2 from the germline V gene are LGHNA and YNFKEQ. CDR3 length: 19 amino acids. The junction had 13 bases not matched to a gene; V was cut back by 2 bases and J by 1 base. The CDR3 region has the DNA TGTGCCAGCAGCCAAACAGCGGGGGGCCTCCGGGGTGGCACAGATACGCAGTATTTT. Protein sequence: CASSQTAGGLRGGTDTQYF.

The rearrangement uses TRBV25-1 and TRBJ1-1; 8 bases are a match to TRBD1. This CDR3 spans 15 amino acids. Per germline, CDR1 MGHDK and CDR2 SYGVNS. Germline trimming cut 5 bases from V and 1 base from J; bases unmatched to any gene: 6. DNA for the CDR3: TGTGCCAGCAGTCCCCATGGACAGGGGAACACTGAAGCTTTCTTT. This gives the protein CASSPHGQGNTEAFF.

The V and J genes are TRBV6-6 and TRBJ1-2; 9 nucleotides align to TRBD1. This CDR3 region has 16 residues. The V gene's germline CDR1 is MNHNY and CDR2 SVGAGI (reference sequence). The J segment lost 2 bases and the V segment lost 0 bases, leaving 4 bases of the junction unmatched. In DNA form, the CDR3 reads TGTGCCAGCAGTTACTCGTCACAGGGGGCGAACTATGGCTACACCTTC. Encoded protein: CASSYSSQGANYGYTF.

The chain recombines TRBV2 with TRBJ1-5; 7 nucleotides match TRBD1. Germline assignment: CDR1 SNHLY and CDR2 FYNNEI. V was pared by 7 bases and J by 5 bases, with 11 bases of the junction left unmatched. The CDR3 extends over 15 amino acids. CDR3: CASIPGGGGDQPQHF. The CDR3 nucleotides read TGTGCCAGCATCCCAGGGGGGGGCGGGGATCAGCCCCAGCATTTT. Supplemented by reference TRBV2 and TRBJ1-5, the full variable domain reads EPEVTQTPSHQVTQMGQEVILRCVPISNHLYFYWYRQILGQKVEFLVSFYNNEISEKSEIFDDQFSVERPDGSNFTLKIRSTKLEDSAMYFCASIPGGGGDQPQHFGDGTRLSIL.

The chain joins TRBV5-1 to TRBJ2-2; D may correspond to TRBD1 or TRBD2 (6 bases each). Germline CDR1 is SGHRS and CDR2 is YFSETQ. The CDR3 length is 14 residues. V was shortened by 4 bases and J by 7 bases, with 14 bases between the two germline ends. The CDR3 coding sequence is TGCGCCAGCAGCAGGGGGGCCCCCCTCGGGGAGCTGTTTTTT. Translation gives CASSRGAPLGELFF.

The V gene is TRBV6-5, the J gene TRBJ1-2, with TRBD1 matching 8 bases. In germline, CDR1 is MNHEY, CDR2 SVGAGI. V lost 8 bases to trimming and J lost 3 bases; unmatched junction nucleotides: 2. The CDR3 spans 12 residues. The CDR3 DNA reads as TGTGCCAGCCGCAGGGGGCACTATGGCTACACCTTC. Protein: CASRRGHYGYTF.

V and J are TRBV30 and TRBJ2-3; the D gene is possibly TRBD2 (6 bases). Per the germline V gene, CDR1 is GTSNPN and CDR2 is SVGIG (reference sequence). Trimming removed 4 bases from V and 2 bases from J, with 13 bases in between. The CDR3 contains 14 residues. The CDR3 nucleotides read TGTGCCTGGACAAAGGCGGGGATCACAGATACGCAGTATTTT. Its protein product is CAWTKAGITDTQYF.

V usage is TRBV18 and J usage is TRBJ1-1, with 7 bases lining up with TRBD1. After removal of 3 bases from V and 2 bases from J, the junction contained 6 bases not matched to a gene. Germline V gene sequence: CDR1 KGHSH, CDR2 LQKENI. The CDR3 length is 15 residues. CDR3 sequence reads: CASSPPGQKNTEAFF. The CDR3 DNA is TGTGCCAGCTCACCGCCGGGACAGAAAAACACTGAAGCTTTCTTT.

CDR3 DNA sequence: TGCAGTGCCGGGACAGGGCAGGAGCAGTTCTTC. Translated: CSAGTGQEQFF. V usage is TRBV20-1 and J usage is TRBJ2-1, with TRBD1 identical over 9 bases. The CDR3 is made up of 11 amino acids. CDR1 DFQATT and CDR2 SNEGSKA come from the germline V gene (reference sequence). With 6 bases clipped from V and 10 bases from J, the junction kept 4 bases outside the gene matches.

The chain couples TRBV7-3 to TRBJ1-4; D remains unclear. V was clipped by 5 bases and J by 1 base, with 8 bases between them. The CDR3 spans 14 residues. The V gene's germline CDR1 is SGHTA and CDR2 FQGTGA. CDR3 region: CASSVGGTNEKLFF. In DNA form, the CDR3 reads TGTGCCAGCAGCGTAGGAGGAACTAATGAAAAACTGTTTTTT.

The chain employs TRBV6-6 and TRBJ1-1, with D possibly matching TRBD1 (5 bases). V lost 7 bases, J lost 1 base, and 16 bases lay in between. CDR3 length: 15 amino acids. Germline CDR1 is MNHNY and CDR2 is SVGAGI (reference sequence). For the CDR3, the DNA is TGTGCCAGCATAGGATCCTCAAGGGGGAACACTGAAGCTTTCTTT. Protein product: CASIGSSRGNTEAFF.

The gene calls are TRBV6-4 and TRBJ2-1; 7 nucleotides align to TRBD2. The germline CDR1 and CDR2 sequences are MRHNA and SNTAGT. CDR3 length: 15 amino acids. The trim removed 6 bases at V and 2 bases at J, leaving 7 bases unmatched. The CDR3 here is CASRNQAGAYNEQFF. The CDR3 bases are TGTGCCAGCAGAAATCAGGCGGGGGCCTACAATGAGCAGTTCTTC.

The gene calls are TRBV9 and TRBJ1-1; 10 bases agree with TRBD1. There are 14 residues in the CDR3. CDR1 is SGDLS, CDR2 YYNGEE, per germline. V shed 3 bases and J 4 bases; nucleotides not matched to a gene: 3. The CDR3, as DNA: TGTGCCAGCAGCGCCGGGACAGGGGCCACTGAAGCTTTCTTT. It specifies CASSAGTGATEAFF.

This clone was counted once. The chain uses TRBV30 and TRBJ2-5, with D perhaps matching TRBD1 or TRBD2 (6 bases each). This CDR3 has 15 residues. Germline V gene sequence: CDR1 GTSNPN, CDR2 SVGIG (reference sequence). V was trimmed by 3 bases and J by 3 bases, leaving 17 bases between them. CDR3 nucleotide sequence: TGTGCCTGGAGCTCCTGGGGGCGGGGAAAAGAGACCCAGTACTTC. Translation: CAWSSWGRGKETQYF.

This clone has more than one count but fewer than ten. The V and J genes are TRBV10-1 and TRBJ2-2, with D possibly TRBD1 on 6 matching bases. V was pared by 2 bases and J by 5 bases, with 12 bases between. The CDR3 spans 15 residues. Germline V CDR1 and CDR2: WNHNN, SYGVQD (reference sequence). The CDR3 loop reads CASSELGRGTGELFF. The CDR3 region has the DNA TGCGCCAGCAGTGAGCTTGGTAGGGGGACCGGGGAGCTGTTTTTT.

This chain links TRBV5-1 with TRBJ2-6; D is ambiguous. CDR1 is SGHRS, CDR2 YFSETQ, per germline. Trimming left V 7 bases short and J 2 bases short, with 4 bases between. This CDR3 contains 12 residues. This chain's CDR3 is CASAAGANVLTF. CDR3 coding DNA: TGCGCCAGCGCCGCTGGGGCCAACGTCCTGACTTTC.

V usage is TRBV18 and J usage is TRBJ2-7; TRBD2 matches at 11 bases. The V gene end was trimmed by 5 bases and the J gene end by 6 bases; junction bases not matched to a gene: 6. There are 14 residues in the CDR3. Germline loops: CDR1 KGHSH, CDR2 LQKENI. CDR3 sequence (DNA): TGTGCCAGCTCAAGGACTAGCGGGCACGCCGAGCAGTACTTC. It codes for CASSRTSGHAEQYF.

This chain joins TRBV5-1 and TRBJ2-3; D is possibly TRBD1 (6 bases). Trimming pared 3 bases from V and 2 bases from J, leaving 13 bases between. Germline V gives CDR1 SGHRS, CDR2 YFSETQ. There are 15 residues in the CDR3. CDR3 amino acids: CASSSSQGYTDTQYF. In nucleotides, the CDR3 is TGCGCCAGCAGCTCTTCACAGGGCTACACAGATACGCAGTATTTT.

The rearrangement joins TRBV13 to TRBJ2-1; D unclear. V was trimmed by 0 bases and J by 5 bases, leaving 20 bases between them. Germline lookup yields CDR1 PRHDT and CDR2 FYEKMQ (reference sequence). This CDR3 is 18 amino acids long. The CDR3, as DNA: TGTGCCAGCAGCTTAGGCTTGTGGGGTCACGAAAGGGACAATGAGCAGTTCTTC. Translating it yields CASSLGLWGHERDNEQFF.

This sequence joins TRBV30 and TRBJ2-1; 9 bases are shared with TRBD2. The CDR3 is made up of 15 amino acids. V lost 1 base and J lost 6; bases outside the gene matches: 7. The germline gives CDR1 GTSNPN, CDR2 SVGIG (reference sequence). The CDR3 reads CAWSGGSGSFNEQFF. The CDR3 nucleotides are TGTGCCTGGAGTGGAGGTAGCGGGAGTTTCAATGAGCAGTTCTTC.

V gene TRBV2 combines with J gene TRBJ2-3; no firm D call. This CDR3 is 15 amino acids long. Germline V CDR1 and CDR2: SNHLY, FYNNEI. The V end lost 7 bases, the J end lost 1 base, and 15 bases lay between the germline ends. The CDR3 loop is CASKISVSGTDTQYF. In DNA form, the CDR3 reads TGTGCCAGCAAGATTTCGGTGAGCGGCACAGATACGCAGTATTTT. Full variable domain (missing parts from reference TRBV2 and TRBJ2-3): EPEVTQTPSHQVTQMGQEVILRCVPISNHLYFYWYRQILGQKVEFLVSFYNNEISEKSEIFDDQFSVERPDGSNFTLKIRSTKLEDSAMYFCASKISVSGTDTQYFGPGTRLTVL.

V and J are TRBV5-1 and TRBJ1-2, with 12 bases identical to TRBD1. The length of the CDR3 is 13 residues. Per the germline V gene, CDR1 is SGHRS and CDR2 is YFSETQ. V shed 5 bases and J 8 bases; nucleotides not matched to a gene: 4. The CDR3 DNA reads as TGCGCCAGCAGGGGGACAGGGGGCGAGGGCTACACCTTC. Its protein is CASRGTGGEGYTF.

This rearrangement joins TRBV6-5 to TRBJ1-2; D gene ambiguous. This CDR3 is built from 15 residues. V lost 0 bases, J lost 3 bases, and 11 bases lay in between. Germline values: CDR1 MNHEY, CDR2 SVGAGI. CDR3 DNA: TGTGCCAGCAGTTACTCGAGCCGGGTGCACTATGGCTACACCTTC. This encodes CASSYSSRVHYGYTF.

J is TRBJ2-1 and V is TRBV6-5, with 10 bases aligning to TRBD2. Germline-derived CDR1 and CDR2 are MNHEY and SVGAGI. This CDR3 comprises 15 residues. V dropped 4 bases and J dropped 4; count of bases not matched to a gene: 4. CDR3 amino acids: CASSSLAGEYNEQFF. The CDR3, as DNA: TGTGCCAGCAGTTCGCTAGCGGGGGAATACAATGAGCAGTTCTTC.

The chain has TRBV4-2 and TRBJ2-5; weak D call: TRBD1 (5 bases). The CDR3 runs 15 residues. Germline V gene sequence: CDR1 LGHNA, CDR2 YNFKEQ. V lost 0 bases to trimming and J lost 2 bases, with 10 bases between them. The CDR3 loop reads CASSQDRAGQETQYF. In DNA, the CDR3 is TGTGCCAGCAGCCAAGATAGGGCAGGGCAAGAGACCCAGTACTTC.

The V and J genes are TRBV7-8 and TRBJ1-4; TRBD1 agrees at 7 bases. Per germline, CDR1 SGHVS and CDR2 FQNEAQ. There are 14 residues in the CDR3. The J segment lost 6 bases and the V segment lost 1 base, leaving 2 bases of the junction unmatched. The CDR3 DNA reads as TGTGCCAGCAGCTTAGGACAGGGCTATGAAAAACTGTTTTTT. This translates into CASSLGQGYEKLFF.

This sequence joins TRBV25-1 and TRBJ2-1, with D perhaps TRBD2 (6 bases). V gave up 3 bases and J gave up 10 bases, with 10 bases separating them. Germline assignment: CDR1 MGHDK and CDR2 SYGVNS. This CDR3 spans 12 amino acids. The CDR3 is CASSEGTLEQFF. In DNA form, the CDR3 reads TGTGCCAGCAGTGAGGGGACTCTCGAGCAGTTCTTC.